This note documents a single T cell receptor (beta chain) sequence. Libraries were prepared by immunoSEQ multiplex PCR; TCRdb keeps only in-frame clonotypes and omits some of them. The sample shows some 150,000 clones, just over 95% of them seen only once. The data stem from a study of control samples from healthy donors and cancer patients. Germline trimming cut 6 bases from V and 2 bases from J; bases unmatched to any gene: 6. The CDR3 is 15 residues long. Per the germline V gene, CDR1 is MNHNS and CDR2 is SASEGT. What was sequenced was blood. The V gene is TRBV6-1, the J gene TRBJ1-5; 8 positions match TRBD1. This sequence originates from a woman aged 25 to 39 in good health. CDR3 region: CASSFGQGGNQPQHF. The CDR3 DNA reads TGTGCCAGCAGCTTCGGACAGGGTGGCAATCAGCCCCAGCATTTT.